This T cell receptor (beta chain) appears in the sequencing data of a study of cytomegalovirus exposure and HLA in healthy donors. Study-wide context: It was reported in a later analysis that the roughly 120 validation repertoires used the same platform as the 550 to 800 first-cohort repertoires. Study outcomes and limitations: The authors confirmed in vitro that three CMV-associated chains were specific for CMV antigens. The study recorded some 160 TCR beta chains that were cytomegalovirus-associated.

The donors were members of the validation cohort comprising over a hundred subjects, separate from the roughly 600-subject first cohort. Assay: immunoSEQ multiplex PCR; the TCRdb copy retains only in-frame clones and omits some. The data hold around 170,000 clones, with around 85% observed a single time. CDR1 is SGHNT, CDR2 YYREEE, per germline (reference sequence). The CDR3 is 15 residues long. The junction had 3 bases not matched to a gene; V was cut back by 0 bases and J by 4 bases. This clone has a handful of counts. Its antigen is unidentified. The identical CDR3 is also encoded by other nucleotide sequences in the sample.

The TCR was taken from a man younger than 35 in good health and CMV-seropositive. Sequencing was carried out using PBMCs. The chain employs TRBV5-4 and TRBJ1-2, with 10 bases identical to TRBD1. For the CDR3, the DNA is TGTGCCAGCAGCTTGGGACAGGGGGCAGGCTATGGCTACACCTTC. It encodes CASSLGQGAGYGYTF.